This TCR beta chain was identified in a study of T cells in Graves' hyperthyroidism and ophthalmopathy. Amplification yielded TCR beta CDR3 regions, with RNA transcripts as the source. The HTBI primer set was used in a first-round RT-PCR of the TCR CDR3. TCRdb passed the multiplex PCR reads through MiXCR, listing each CDR3 protein once. Of a few hundred thousand distinct CDR3 sequences listed, approximately 16% were seen once; the top ten hold about 21%. Individuals with ophthalmopathy presented a Clinical Activity Score of at least 3, a NOSPECS grade of at least 4 and a duration under 3 months. The V and J ends lost 4 bases and 2 bases respectively, with 16 bases between them. The CDR3 is made up of 16 amino acids. Germline V gene data show CDR1 as SNHLY and CDR2 as FYNNEI. This clonotype occurred many times.

The chain carries TRBV2 and TRBJ2-3, with D perhaps TRBD2 (5 bases). This clonotype originated in a woman in her sixties with Graves' ophthalmopathy. Sequenced material: blood. CDR3 in amino acids: CASSVASPQITDTQYF. CDR3 sequence (DNA): TGTGCCAGCAGTGTGGCTAGCCCGCAAATCACAGATACGCAGTATTTT. The whole variable domain, filled in from reference TRBV2 and TRBJ2-3, reads EPEVTQTPSHQVTQMGQEVILRCVPISNHLYFYWYRQILGQKVEFLVSFYNNEISEKSEIFDDQFSVERPDGSNFTLKIRSTKLEDSAMYFCASSVASPQITDTQYFGPGTRLTVL.